The 31 T cell receptor beta chains below come from one sample, sequenced in a study of cytomegalovirus exposure and HLA in healthy donors. Vbeta (60) and Jbeta (13) primers were used in the PCR. Here immunoSEQ multiplex PCR was the method, and the copy in TCRdb shows in-frame clones only, minus some. Of approximately 150,000 clones in the sample, approximately 85% were seen once. Sequencing was carried out using PBMCs. All receptors come from a girl aged 5-17 years in good health and CMV-seropositive.

V and J are TRBV30 and TRBJ2-1; TRBD1 agrees at 8 bases. Germline V gene lookup returns CDR1 GTSNPN and CDR2 SVGIG (reference sequence). V shed 5 bases and J 10 bases; nucleotides not matched to a gene: 4. This CDR3 region has 11 residues. The CDR3 coding sequence is TGTGCCTGGGGACAGGGCGGCGAGCAGTTCTTC. Encoded protein: CAWGQGGEQFF.

This CDR3 is CASSLGRGTGGEKLFF. The CDR3 region has the DNA TGCGCCAGCAGCCTTGGGCGCGGGACAGGAGGGGAAAAACTGTTTTTT. This sequence joins TRBV4-1 and TRBJ1-4, with 8 bases aligning to TRBD1. CDR3 size: 16 residues. After removal of 4 bases from V and 8 bases from J, the junction contained 12 bases not matched to a gene. Germline CDR1 reads MGHRA; CDR2 reads YSYEKL.

This chain uses TRBV27 with TRBJ1-1; TRBD1 agrees at 9 bases. V was pared by 6 bases and J by 7 bases, with 12 bases of the junction left unmatched. From germline, CDR1 is MNHEY and CDR2 SMNVEV (reference sequence). The CDR3 is 15 amino acids. CDR3 amino acids: CASSEGTGRFFEAFF. Written as DNA, the CDR3 is TGTGCCAGCAGCGAGGGGACAGGGCGGTTCTTTGAAGCTTTCTTT.

CDR3 amino acids: CASSSRGLSYNEQFF. In DNA form, the CDR3 reads TGTGCCAGCAGCTCCAGGGGGCTTTCCTACAATGAGCAGTTCTTC. The rearrangement links TRBV5-4 to TRBJ2-1; 8 bases are shared with TRBD1. Germline values: CDR1 SGHNT, CDR2 YYREEE (reference sequence). The CDR3 runs 15 residues. J gave up 1 base and V 3 bases, and 3 bases lay outside the gene matches.

J is TRBJ1-5 and V is TRBV4-1; the match to TRBD1 covers 7 bases. CDR1 MGHRA and CDR2 YSYEKL come from the germline V gene. There are 18 residues in the CDR3. J lost 1 base, V lost 2 bases, and 11 bases had no gene match. The CDR3 DNA sequence: TGCGCCAGCAGCCAACCCGGGACAGCCCTTTTGAGCAATCAGCCCCAGCATTTT. Amino acid sequence: CASSQPGTALLSNQPQHF.

The CDR3 region has the DNA TGCGCCAGCAAACTTCGGAGGGAAACCGGGGAGCTGTTTTTT. Amino acid sequence: CASKLRRETGELFF. The chain uses TRBV4-1 and TRBJ2-2, with D tentatively TRBD2 (6 bases). Looked up from germline, CDR1 is MGHRA and CDR2 is YSYEKL. There are 14 residues in the CDR3. Trimming pared 7 bases from V and 5 bases from J, leaving 14 bases between.

The chain carries TRBV21-1 and TRBJ2-7; TRBD1, as called in the table, went unchecked against the DNA. TRBV21-1 is a recognized pseudogene. The CDR3 covers 14 residues. In DNA form, the CDR3 reads TGTGCCAGCAGCAATCAGGGGAGCTTCTCCGAGCAGTACTTC. Protein product: CASSNQGSFSEQYF.

The rearrangement uses TRBV6-4 and TRBJ2-2; D perhaps matches TRBD1 (6 bases). CDR3 size: 14 residues. The V end lost 2 bases, the J end lost 6 bases, and 10 bases lay between the germline ends. Germline CDR1 reads MRHNA; CDR2 reads SNTAGT. CDR3 sequence reads: CASSDGTSPGELFF. DNA for the CDR3: TGTGCCAGCAGTGACGGGACATCCCCCGGGGAGCTGTTTTTT.

The chain carries TRBV7-2 and TRBJ1-1, with a weak D call TRBD1 (5 bases). Trimming removed 5 bases at V and 1 base at J, with 14 bases between. Looked up from germline, CDR1 is SGHTA and CDR2 is FQGNSA. The CDR3 consists of 15 residues. The CDR3 nucleotides are TGTGCCAGCAGCCCCGCGGGGGGTTCGAACACTGAAGCTTTCTTT. Translation gives CASSPAGGSNTEAFF.

The chain couples TRBV4-1 to TRBJ2-1; TRBD2 agrees at 10 bases. This CDR3 comprises 16 residues. Trimming took 4 bases from V and 8 from J; bases not matched to a gene: 11. Germline CDR1 reads MGHRA; CDR2 reads YSYEKL. The CDR3 protein is CASSPEQRGGIDEQFF. CDR3 in DNA: TGCGCCAGCAGCCCTGAGCAGCGGGGGGGCATCGATGAGCAGTTCTTC.

The V gene is TRBV10-2, the J gene TRBJ2-7, with a tentative D call TRBD2 (6 bases). Germline V CDR1 and CDR2: WSHSY, SAAADI. This CDR3 has 12 amino acids. V was clipped by 4 bases and J by 3 bases, with 7 bases between them. In DNA, the CDR3 is TGCGCCAGCAGTGTCGGGGGCTACGAGCAGTACTTC. Amino acid sequence: CASSVGGYEQYF.

V and J are TRBV5-5 and TRBJ1-2; 9 bases align to TRBD1. Unmatched junction bases numbered 3, after V lost 0 bases and J lost 6 bases. Germline V gene sequence: CDR1 SGHKS, CDR2 YYEKEE (reference sequence). CDR3 length: 14 amino acids. CDR3 loop: CASSLGTGVNGYTF. CDR3 nucleotide sequence: TGTGCCAGCAGCTTGGGGACAGGGGTAAATGGCTACACCTTC.

V usage is TRBV7-9 and J usage is TRBJ2-1; D remains ambiguous. CDR1 and CDR2 (germline): SEHNR, FQNEAQ (reference sequence). Trimming shortened V by 2 bases and J by 7 bases, and 6 bases separated the two germline ends. The CDR3 runs 12 residues. The CDR3 bases are TGTGCCAGCAGCTTAAAGAGGAATGAGCAGTTCTTC. Its translation is CASSLKRNEQFF. Full variable domain (outside the CDR3, taken from reference TRBV7-9 and TRBJ2-1): DTGVSQNPRHKITKRGQNVTFRCDPISEHNRLYWYRQTLGQGPEFLTYFQNEAQLEKSRLLSDRFSAERPKGSFSTLEIQRTEQGDSAMYLCASSLKRNEQFFGPGTRLTVL.

CDR3 in DNA: TGTGCCAGCAGTTACTCTCGTGGGACAGCCTACGAGCAGTACTTC. Its protein is CASSYSRGTAYEQYF. This chain joins TRBV6-6 and TRBJ2-5; TRBD1 matches 7 bases. The J call is doubtful: the DNA matches TRBJ2-7 better. The CDR3 extends over 15 amino acids. CDR1 is MNHNY, CDR2 SVGAGI, per germline (reference sequence).

V and J are TRBV11-3 and TRBJ1-1, with TRBD1 as a possible D gene (6 bases). Per the germline V gene, CDR1 is SGHNT and CDR2 is YENEEA. The CDR3 totals 14 residues. The V end lost 3 bases, the J end lost 0 bases, and 8 bases lay between the germline ends. This chain's CDR3 is CASSFAGVNTEAFF. For the CDR3, the DNA is TGTGCCAGCAGCTTCGCAGGGGTGAACACTGAAGCTTTCTTT.

The chain links TRBV7-8 to TRBJ2-7, with a possible D match to TRBD2 (7 bases). There are 15 residues in the CDR3. Per germline, CDR1 SGHVS and CDR2 FQNEAQ. Trimming shortened V by 1 base and J by 3 bases, and 13 bases separated the two germline ends. For the CDR3, the DNA is TGTGCCAGCAGCTTAGAGGGGGGGGCTGGCTACGAGCAGTACTTC. It codes for CASSLEGGAGYEQYF.

The chain couples TRBV6-6 to TRBJ2-7; the D is unclear. CDR3 length: 12 residues. Trimming removed 7 bases at V and 0 bases at J, with 7 bases between. Germline CDR1 and CDR2: MNHNY and SVGAGI (reference sequence). CDR3 nucleotides: TGTGCCAGCATGGAGAGCTCCTACGAGCAGTACTTC. Translated, it gives CASMESSYEQYF.

The CDR3 sequence is CASSLGSGYTDTQYF. The CDR3 DNA follows: TGTGCCAGCAGTCTGGGGTCAGGGTACACAGATACGCAGTATTTT. The chain is built from TRBV2 and TRBJ2-3; TRBD1 might be the D (5 bases). With 5 bases removed from V and 2 bases from J, the gap between germline ends came to 14 bases. This CDR3 has 15 residues. Germline V gene sequence: CDR1 SNHLY, CDR2 FYNNEI. Using reference TRBV2 and TRBJ2-3 for the parts outside the CDR3, the full variable domain is EPEVTQTPSHQVTQMGQEVILRCVPISNHLYFYWYRQILGQKVEFLVSFYNNEISEKSEIFDDQFSVERPDGSNFTLKIRSTKLEDSAMYFCASSLGSGYTDTQYFGPGTRLTVL.

The chain links TRBV10-1 to TRBJ2-7, with 11 bases matching TRBD2. The V gene end was trimmed by 0 bases and the J gene end by 2 bases; junction bases not matched to a gene: 0. The germline V gene encodes CDR1 WNHNN and CDR2 SYGVQD (reference sequence). The CDR3 is 15 amino acids. Here the CDR3 reads CASSESSGGAYEQYF. In DNA form, the CDR3 reads TGCGCCAGCAGTGAGTCTAGCGGGGGGGCCTACGAGCAGTACTTC.

The chain links TRBV2 to TRBJ1-1; 8 positions match TRBD1. V lost 5 bases and J lost 0; bases outside the gene matches: 2. CDR3 length: 14 amino acids. Germline CDR1 reads SNHLY; CDR2 reads FYNNEI. CDR3: CASSLQGVNTEAFF. For the CDR3, the DNA is TGTGCCAGCAGTCTACAGGGGGTGAACACTGAAGCTTTCTTT.

V is TRBV6-6 and J is TRBJ2-7, with 11 bases aligning to TRBD1. CDR1 is MNHNY, CDR2 SVGAGI, per germline (reference sequence). This CDR3 has 16 amino acids. V shed 0 bases and J 0 bases; nucleotides not matched to a gene: 1. The CDR3 loop reads CASSYSGQGGSYEQYF. CDR3 in DNA: TGTGCCAGCAGTTACTCGGGACAGGGGGGCTCCTACGAGCAGTACTTC.

The chain combines TRBV19 with TRBJ2-7, with TRBD1 as a possible D gene (6 bases). The V and J ends lost 6 bases and 5 bases respectively, with 14 bases between them. Germline values: CDR1 LNHDA, CDR2 SQIVND (reference sequence). The CDR3 sequence is 13 residues long. CDR3 in DNA: TGTGCCAGTAGGGGGGCAGGGGATAACGAGCAGTACTTC. This codes for CASRGAGDNEQYF.

This chain connects TRBV9 to TRBJ2-7; TRBD1 matches at 10 bases. V shed 4 bases, J shed 5 bases, and the junction held 12 bases outside the gene matches. The CDR3 totals 16 residues. Germline CDR1 SGDLS, CDR2 YYNGEE. Here the CDR3 reads CASSPWGQGRFDEQYF. As DNA, the CDR3 is TGTGCCAGCAGCCCATGGGGACAGGGGCGGTTCGACGAGCAGTACTTC.

The rearrangement uses TRBV5-4 and TRBJ1-3, with 8 bases fitting TRBD1. The germline V gene encodes CDR1 SGHNT and CDR2 YYREEE (reference sequence). This CDR3 has 17 amino acids. V lost 1 base and J lost 5; bases outside the gene matches: 11. CDR3 sequence (DNA): TGTGCCAGCAGCTTGCTGCAGGGGGCGACTCAGAGAAACACCATATATTTT. Translation gives CASSLLQGATQRNTIYF. The full variable domain, in which reference TRBV5-4 and TRBJ1-3 provide the parts outside the CDR3, is ETGVTQSPTHLIKTRGQQVTLRCSSQSGHNTVSWYQQALGQGPQFIFQYYREEENGRGNFPPRFSGLQFPNYSSELNVNALELDDSALYLCASSLLQGATQRNTIYFGEGSWLTVV.

The rearrangement links TRBV5-6 to TRBJ2-7; 8 bases align to TRBD1. The CDR3 sequence is 14 residues long. The J segment lost 1 base and the V segment lost 5 bases, leaving 5 bases of the junction unmatched. Germline CDR1 SGHDT, CDR2 YYEEEE. This CDR3 reads CASSYTGGSYEQYF. The CDR3, as DNA: TGTGCCAGCAGTTATACAGGGGGTTCCTACGAGCAGTACTTC.

For this clone: Mismatch with germline at one junction end may stem from a read error. The rearrangement links TRBV19 to TRBJ2-1; D unresolved. In germline, CDR1 is LNHDA, CDR2 SQIVND (reference sequence). The length of the CDR3 is 12 residues. CDR3 sequence (DNA): TGTGCCAGTAGTATAGGAATGAATGAGCGGTTCTTC. It codes for CASSIGMNERFF.

V gene TRBV7-9 combines with J gene TRBJ2-3, with 8 bases fitting TRBD1. J lost 6 bases, V lost 3 bases, and 5 bases had no gene match. This CDR3 is built from 14 residues. CDR1 is SEHNR, CDR2 FQNEAQ, per germline (reference sequence). The chain's CDR3 is CASSFGQGRDTQYF. The CDR3 DNA reads TGTGCCAGCAGCTTTGGACAGGGCCGGGATACGCAGTATTTT.

The V gene is TRBV5-6, the J gene TRBJ2-3; TRBD1 aligns across 9 bases. Trimming took 7 bases from V and 3 from J; bases not matched to a gene: 18. CDR1 and CDR2 from the germline V gene are SGHDT and YYEEEE. There are 18 residues in the CDR3. The CDR3 sequence: CASRTGAIQNKGTDTQYF. CDR3 nucleotide sequence: TGTGCCAGCCGGACAGGGGCGATCCAAAATAAGGGAACAGATACGCAGTATTTT.

The chain has TRBV4-1 and TRBJ1-4, with D uncertain. V shed 2 bases and J shed 8 bases, with 9 bases lying between them. Looked up from germline, CDR1 is MGHRA and CDR2 is YSYEKL. This CDR3 comprises 13 residues. In nucleotides, the CDR3 is TGCGCCAGCAGCCAATGGTACACCGAAAAACTGTTTTTT. This encodes CASSQWYTEKLFF.

The rearrangement joins TRBV11-2 to TRBJ1-1; D uncertain. The CDR3 covers 14 residues. The germline V gene encodes CDR1 SGHAT and CDR2 FQNNGV. V was clipped by 0 bases and J by 7 bases, with 12 bases between them. The CDR3 protein is CASSLEGVGSEAFF. CDR3 DNA: TGTGCCAGCAGCTTAGAAGGAGTAGGTAGTGAAGCTTTCTTT.

This chain connects TRBV4-2 to TRBJ2-3; 11 bases are a match to TRBD2. CDR3 size: 17 residues. Germline V gene lookup returns CDR1 LGHNA and CDR2 YNFKEQ. V lost 1 base and J lost 1; bases outside the gene matches: 4. The CDR3 spells CASSQVISGGGTDTQYF. DNA of the CDR3: TGTGCCAGCAGCCAAGTGATTAGCGGGGGGGGCACAGATACGCAGTATTTT.